The entry that follows covers one TCR beta chain sequence. The sample belongs to a study of T-cell reconstitution after alpha-beta-depleted transplantation in children. The germline V and J ends were trimmed by 0 bases and 4 bases, with 18 bases remaining between them. Germline CDR1 reads DFQATT; CDR2 reads SNEGSKA (reference sequence). CDR3 size: 16 residues. Preparation of the TCRbeta library was carried out with unique molecular identifiers. Each CDR3 protein gets one entry after TCRdb re-called the PCR reads with MiXCR. Of 380,000 or so distinct CDR3 sequences in the sample, about an eighth were seen once.

The sequence was collected from a human donor who donated a stem cell graft to a child with Fanconi anemia. Specimen: PBMCs, collected from the stem cell graft. The V call is TRBV20-1, the J call TRBJ1-1; D is possibly TRBD1 (5 bases). Here the CDR3 DNA reads TGCAGTGCTAGAGACGACGTACAGGCGGGAATCACTGAAGCTTTCTTT. Protein: CSARDDVQAGITEAFF.